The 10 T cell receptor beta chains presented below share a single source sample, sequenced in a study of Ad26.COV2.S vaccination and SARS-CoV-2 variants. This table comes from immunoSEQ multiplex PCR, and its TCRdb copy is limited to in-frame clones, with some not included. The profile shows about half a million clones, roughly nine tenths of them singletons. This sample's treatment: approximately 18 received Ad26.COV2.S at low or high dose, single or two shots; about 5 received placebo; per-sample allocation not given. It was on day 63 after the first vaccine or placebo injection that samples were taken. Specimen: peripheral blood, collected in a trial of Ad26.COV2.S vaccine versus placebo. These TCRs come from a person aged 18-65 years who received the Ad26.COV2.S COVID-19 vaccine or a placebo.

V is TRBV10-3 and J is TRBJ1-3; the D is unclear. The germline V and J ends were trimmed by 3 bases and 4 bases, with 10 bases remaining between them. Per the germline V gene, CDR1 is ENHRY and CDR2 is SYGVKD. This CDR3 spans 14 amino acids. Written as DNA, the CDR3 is TGTGCCATCAGTGACGGATTGGTGGGAAACACCATATATTTT. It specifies CAISDGLVGNTIYF.

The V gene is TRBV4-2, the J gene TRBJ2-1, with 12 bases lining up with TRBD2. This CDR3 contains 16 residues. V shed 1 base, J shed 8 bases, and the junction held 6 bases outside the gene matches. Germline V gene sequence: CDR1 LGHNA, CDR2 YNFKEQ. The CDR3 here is CASSQATSGRSYEQFF. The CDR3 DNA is TGTGCCAGCAGCCAAGCAACTAGCGGGAGGTCGTATGAGCAGTTCTTC.

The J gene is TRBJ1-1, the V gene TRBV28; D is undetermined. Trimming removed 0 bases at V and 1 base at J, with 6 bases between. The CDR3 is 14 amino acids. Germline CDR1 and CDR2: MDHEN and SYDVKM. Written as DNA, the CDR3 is TGTGCCAGCAGTTTATGCTGTGGGAACACTGAAGCTTTCTTT. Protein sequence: CASSLCCGNTEAFF.

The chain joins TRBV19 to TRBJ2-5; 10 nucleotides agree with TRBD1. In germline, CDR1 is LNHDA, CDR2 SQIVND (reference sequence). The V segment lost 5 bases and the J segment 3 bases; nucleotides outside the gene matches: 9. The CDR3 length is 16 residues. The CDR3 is CASSPQKDRGKETQYF. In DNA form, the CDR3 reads TGTGCCAGTAGTCCGCAAAAGGACAGGGGGAAAGAGACCCAGTACTTC.

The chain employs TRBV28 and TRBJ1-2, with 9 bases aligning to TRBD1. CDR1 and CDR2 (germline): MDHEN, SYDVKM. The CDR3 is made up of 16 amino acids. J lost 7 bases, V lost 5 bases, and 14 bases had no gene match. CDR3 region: CASSDPGTGLQSGYTF. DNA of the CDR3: TGTGCCAGCAGTGACCCGGGGACAGGGCTTCAATCTGGCTACACCTTC.

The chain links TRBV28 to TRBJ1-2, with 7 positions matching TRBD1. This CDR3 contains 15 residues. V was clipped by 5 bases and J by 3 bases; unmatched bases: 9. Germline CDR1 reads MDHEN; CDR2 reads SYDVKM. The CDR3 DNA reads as TGTGCCAGCAGTCCGATTGACAGGGAATACTATGGCTACACCTTC. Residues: CASSPIDREYYGYTF.

CDR3 sequence (DNA): TGTGCCAGCAGCGCCTTCCGATCTGGAAACACCATATATTTT. This sequence encodes CASSAFRSGNTIYF. The rearrangement joins TRBV9 to TRBJ1-3; D call uncertain. V lost 3 bases and J lost 1, with 8 bases in between. The CDR3 runs to 14 residues. Germline V CDR1 and CDR2: SGDLS, YYNGEE.

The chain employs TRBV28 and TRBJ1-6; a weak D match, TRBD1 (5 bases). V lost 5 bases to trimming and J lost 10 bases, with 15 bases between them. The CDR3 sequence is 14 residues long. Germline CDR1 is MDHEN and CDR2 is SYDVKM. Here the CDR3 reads CASSVSRDRSPLHF. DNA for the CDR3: TGTGCCAGCAGTGTGTCCAGGGATAGATCACCCCTCCACTTT.

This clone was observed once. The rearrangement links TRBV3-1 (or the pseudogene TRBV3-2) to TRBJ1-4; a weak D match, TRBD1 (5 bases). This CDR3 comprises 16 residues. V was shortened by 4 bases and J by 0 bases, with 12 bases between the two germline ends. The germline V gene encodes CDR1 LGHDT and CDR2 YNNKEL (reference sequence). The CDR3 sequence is CASSLKRGATNEKLFF. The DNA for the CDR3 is TGTGCCAGCAGCCTAAAAAGGGGTGCAACTAATGAAAAACTGTTTTTT.

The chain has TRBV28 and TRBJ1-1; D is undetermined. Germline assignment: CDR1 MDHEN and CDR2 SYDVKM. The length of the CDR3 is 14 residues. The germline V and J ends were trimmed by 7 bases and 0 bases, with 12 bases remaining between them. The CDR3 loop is CASNEIRLNTEAFF. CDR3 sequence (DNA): TGTGCCAGCAACGAAATCCGCCTGAACACTGAAGCTTTCTTT.